The clone carrying this TCR beta chain was recorded a few times. Antigen specificity is unknown. A single record per CDR3 protein comes from TCRdb applying MiXCR to the 5' RACE reads. The sample lists 560,000 or so distinct CDR3 sequences, roughly a sixth occurring once. This specimen belongs to a study of T-cell memory formation after mild COVID-19. Across the study: For the most part, TCR clusters were specific to one donor.

Looked up from germline, CDR1 is LNHDA and CDR2 is SQIVND (reference sequence). The CDR3 consists of 13 residues. Between the trimmed V and J ends, which lost 5 bases and 6 bases, there was a span of 13 bases. Notes on the study in general: CD4+ clones that contracted lay mainly in CM and EM; CD8+ ones lay in EMRA.

The chain employs TRBV19 and TRBJ1-1; D uncertain. The receptor was isolated from an adult woman who had mild COVID-19 (a few samples of this study predate the infection). Cell type and time point are not known. The sample consisted of PBMCs or a T cell subset sorted from them (not recorded which). The CDR3 nucleotides read TGTGCCAGTAGTTGGGCCGAGTCCCCTGAAGCTTTCTTT. This sequence encodes CASSWAESPEAFF.